This record looks at one TCR beta chain sequence and its context. Its target is not known. The data were produced by immunoSEQ multiplex PCR, yet TCRdb's version contains in-frame clones alone and is incomplete. Of about 110,000 clones in the sample, around 84% were seen once. The data originate from a study of T cell responses to AZD1222 COVID-19 vaccine. With V trimmed by 4 bases and J by 3 bases, 10 bases remained unmatched. This CDR3 comprises 16 residues. CDR1 MRHNA and CDR2 SNTAGT come from the germline V gene. Study results and limitations: Spike-specific TCRs gained breadth and depth after people received two AZD1222 doses. Nearly half of the spike-specific TCRs reportedly recognize variant regions that carry no mutations.

The chain has TRBV6-4 and TRBJ2-3, with 7 bases that match TRBD2. This receptor was obtained from an adult in good health. The input for sequencing was peripheral blood, taken on day 0 of AZD1222 vaccination. The CDR3 DNA reads as TGTGCCAGCAGTGCCCGCCAGCGGGGAGTAACAGATACGCAGTATTTT. It codes for CASSARQRGVTDTQYF.